The T cell receptor (beta chain) described here comes from a study of blood T cell repertoires in COVID-19. On the study more broadly: From the United States, Italy and Spain came samples of acute and convalescent COVID-19. PBMCs, B-cell-depleted T cells, or T cells were the source of the cDNA or gDNA that made up the material.

Seattle's enrolled individuals joined amid active infection and were then monitored longitudinally. The germline CDR1 and CDR2 sequences are MNHEY and SVGAGI. The trim removed 7 bases at V and 4 bases at J, leaving 12 bases unmatched. The CDR3 has 15 amino acids. TCRdb's copy holds only in-frame clones and misses some; the assay was immunoSEQ multiplex PCR. The data show around 80,000 clones, less than 90% seen once. The J gene is TRBJ1-2, the V gene TRBV6-5; TRBD1 agrees at 7 bases. The sequencing sample was made of peripheral blood. This sequence was found in a man between 50 and 59 years old with COVID-19, enrolled during active disease. As DNA, the CDR3 is TGTGCCAGCAACCAGACCCCGCGGGACAGCTATGGCTACACCTTC. Protein product: CASNQTPRDSYGYTF.